The rows below give T cell receptor beta chains drawn from one sample of a study of blood T cell repertoires in COVID-19. The repertoire was sequenced with immunoSEQ multiplex PCR; TCRdb's copy has only in-frame clones and lacks some. This sample has over 85,000 clones, with 85% found just once. Sequencing input: peripheral blood. The source is a man older than 75 with acute or convalescent COVID-19. Both conserved end residues are part of each CDR3. The order of the fields is clone size, V gene, D gene, J gene, CDR3 protein, CDR3 DNA. A D gene is named only where the DNA matches it firmly. Size is stated for part of the rows, as once, few or many counts, or as a class when the clone is expanded.

.	TRBV28	TRBD1	TRBJ1-3	CASRSETGSGNTIYF	TGTGCCAGCAGGAGTGAGACAGGGTCTGGAAACACCATATATTTT
once	TRBV5-5	.	TRBJ1-2	CASSPDSLSYGYTF	TGTGCCAGCAGCCCTGACAGTCTGTCCTATGGCTACACCTTC
.	TRBV6-5	.	TRBJ2-7	CASSLGVAYEQYF	TGTGCCAGCAGCCTAGGGGTGGCCTACGAGCAGTACTTC
.	TRBV19	TRBD1	TRBJ2-3	CASSPLFGTGGADTQYF	TGTGCCAGTTCCCCCCTGTTTGGGACAGGGGGCGCGGATACGCAGTATTTT
.	TRBV7-9	.	TRBJ1-5	CASSLALSGYSNQPQHF	TGTGCCAGCAGCTTAGCGCTTTCGGGTTATAGCAATCAGCCCCAGCATTTT
once	TRBV4-2	TRBD1	TRBJ2-2	CASSRGPDSITGELFF	TGTGCCAGCAGCAGGGGGCCCGATTCAATTACCGGGGAGCTGTTTTTT
.	TRBV5-5	.	TRBJ2-3	CASSLPAGTDTQYF	TGTGCCAGCAGCTTGCCAGCGGGCACAGATACGCAGTATTTT
.	TRBV24-1	TRBD1	TRBJ2-2	CATSDPGQVGTGELFF	TGTGCCACCAGTGATCCGGGACAGGTTGGGACCGGGGAGCTGTTTTTT
.	TRBV7-2	.	TRBJ2-7	CASSRGTSREGEQYF	TGTGCCAGCAGCCGCGGGACTTCTCGAGAGGGGGAGCAGTACTTC
.	TRBV6-1	TRBD2	TRBJ2-2	CASSEGTRGYTGELFF	TGTGCCAGCAGTGAAGGGACTAGAGGCTACACCGGGGAGCTGTTTTTT
.	TRBV11-3	TRBD2	TRBJ2-7	CASSLGSGRGREQYF	TGTGCCAGCAGCTTGGGTAGCGGGAGAGGGCGCGAGCAGTACTTC
.	TRBV7-8	.	TRBJ2-7	CASTSGPRSSYEQYF	TGTGCCAGCACCTCAGGCCCCCGAAGCTCCTACGAGCAGTACTTC
.	TRBV9	.	TRBJ1-3	CASSGEDRTGRNTIYF	TGTGCCAGCAGCGGCGAAGACAGGACGGGGAGAAACACCATATATTTT
.	TRBV7-2	.	TRBJ1-6	CASSLNRGNSPLHF	TGTGCCAGCAGCTTAAATCGGGGTAATTCACCCCTCCACTTT
.	TRBV7-9	TRBD2	TRBJ2-1	CASSWLAGTYNEQFF	TGTGCCAGCAGCTGGCTAGCGGGGACCTACAATGAGCAGTTCTTC
.	TRBV14	TRBD1	TRBJ2-2	CASSRDSLNTGELFF	TGTGCCAGCAGCCGGGACAGCTTGAACACCGGGGAGCTGTTTTTT
.	TRBV4-1	.	TRBJ1-1	CASSLRTVNTEAFF	TGCGCCAGCAGTCTTCGCACAGTGAACACTGAAGCTTTCTTT
.	TRBV2	TRBD1	TRBJ2-2	CASTSRTGATGELFF	TGTGCCAGCACTTCCAGGACAGGGGCCACCGGGGAGCTGTTTTTT
.	TRBV19	TRBD1	TRBJ1-4	CASSIPRDRGNEKLFF	TGTGCCAGTAGTATACCCCGGGACAGGGGGAATGAAAAACTGTTTTTT
.	TRBV28	TRBD2	TRBJ2-4	CASSLIFGGSASGRKPNIQYF	TGTGCCAGCAGTTTGATATTTGGGGGCAGCGCTAGCGGGAGAAAACCAAACATTCAGTACTTC
.	TRBV18	TRBD2	TRBJ2-5	CASSPRTSGSFFETQYF	TGTGCCAGCTCACCAAGGACTAGCGGGAGTTTCTTCGAGACCCAGTACTTC
.	TRBV4-1	TRBD2	TRBJ2-1	CASSQDSPSGIYNEQFF	TGCGCCAGCAGCCAAGATTCCCCTAGCGGAATTTACAATGAGCAGTTCTTC
.	TRBV19	TRBD1	TRBJ2-5	CASTLDRGLKTQYF	TGTGCCAGTACCCTTGACAGGGGGCTAAAGACCCAGTACTTC
.	TRBV30	TRBD1	TRBJ1-2	CAFIQGATGYGYTF	TGTGCCTTTATACAGGGGGCTACGGGCTATGGCTACACCTTC
.	TRBV5-1	.	TRBJ1-6	CASSLDSSYNSPLHF	TGCGCCAGCAGCTTGGACAGCTCCTATAATTCACCCCTCCACTTT
.	TRBV10-3	.	TRBJ2-7	CAISEDSPPEQYF	TGTGCCATCAGTGAGGACAGTCCCCCCGAGCAGTACTTC
.	TRBV29-1	.	TRBJ1-4	CSVPGMTNEKLFF	TGCAGCGTCCCCGGGATGACTAATGAAAAACTGTTTTTT
.	TRBV30	TRBD1	TRBJ1-4	CAWSVGTGKEKLFF	TGTGCCTGGAGTGTCGGGACAGGGAAAGAAAAACTGTTTTTT
.	TRBV11-2	TRBD2	TRBJ2-7	CASVVAGGPSHEQYF	TGTGCCAGCGTGGTAGCGGGAGGGCCCAGCCACGAGCAGTACTTC
.	TRBV28	.	TRBJ1-1	CASSLVQGFTEAFF	TGTGCCAGCAGTTTAGTACAGGGTTTCACTGAAGCTTTCTTT
many	TRBV19	.	TRBJ2-7	CATSRSDSGSYEQYF	TGTGCCACCAGTAGGTCAGACTCCGGCTCCTACGAGCAGTACTTC
.	TRBV6-4	TRBD1	TRBJ2-3	CASSETPGQITDTQYF	TGTGCCAGCAGCGAAACACCGGGACAGATCACAGATACGCAGTATTTT
.	TRBV2	.	TRBJ1-5	CASSEARGAWAQHF	TGTGCCAGCAGTGAAGCCAGGGGCGCGTGGGCCCAGCATTTT
few	TRBV19	.	TRBJ1-4	CASSASWSPNEKLFF	TGTGCCAGTAGTGCCTCTTGGAGCCCCAATGAAAAACTGTTTTTT
.	TRBV6-2/TRBV6-3	.	TRBJ1-5	CASSSGQRYQPQHF	TGTGCCAGCAGTTCTGGACAGAGGTATCAGCCCCAGCATTTT
.	TRBV21-1	.	TRBJ1-2	CASSKDRGNYGYTF	TGTGCCAGCAGCAAAGACAGGGGTAACTATGGCTACACCTTC
.	TRBV18	.	TRBJ1-5	CASHGDTDQPQHF	TGTGCCAGCCACGGGGACACAGATCAGCCCCAGCATTTT
.	TRBV11-3	.	TRBJ2-1	CASSPSTGYNEQFF	TGTGCCAGCAGCCCCTCGACAGGCTACAATGAGCAGTTCTTC
.	TRBV10-1	TRBD1	TRBJ2-3	CASMSWDRVLVRYF	TGCGCCAGCATGTCCTGGGACAGGGTTTTGGTGAGGTATTTT
.	TRBV11-2	.	TRBJ1-6	CASRSRDPNSPLHF	TGTGCCAGCAGGAGCAGGGATCCTAATTCACCCCTCCACTTT
many	TRBV18	TRBD1	TRBJ2-1	CASSLGQGTVEQFF	TGTGCCAGCTCACTCGGACAGGGGACCGTTGAGCAGTTCTTC
few	TRBV10-3	TRBD1	TRBJ1-2	CAISQTGSNYGYTF	TGTGCCATCAGCCAGACAGGGTCGAACTATGGCTACACCTTC
.	TRBV5-1	TRBD1	TRBJ2-3	CASSPGTGEDTQYF	TGCGCCAGCAGCCCCGGGACAGGGGAGGATACGCAGTATTTT
.	TRBV3-1/TRBV3-2	.	TRBJ2-1	CASSQPSRSEQFF	TGTGCCAGCAGCCAACCCAGCCGGAGTGAGCAGTTCTTC
few	TRBV5-6	.	TRBJ2-3	CASSLLRSYGDTQYF	TGTGCCAGCAGCTTGTTACGTTCTTACGGGGATACGCAGTATTTT
.	TRBV5-1	.	TRBJ2-2	CASSLTTPGTGELFF	TGCGCCAGCAGCTTGACTACCCCGGGCACCGGGGAGCTGTTTTTT
few	TRBV9	TRBD2	TRBJ2-7	CASSHASGSYEQYF	TGTGCCAGCAGCCACGCTAGCGGGAGTTACGAGCAGTACTTC
.	TRBV5-1	.	TRBJ1-1	CASSQRDDTEAFF	TGCGCCAGCAGCCAGAGGGATGACACTGAAGCTTTCTTT
few	TRBV29-1	.	TRBJ1-5	CSVRDTDNQPQHF	TGCAGCGTCCGGGACACGGACAATCAGCCCCAGCATTTT
.	TRBV25-1	TRBD1	TRBJ2-7	CASSEGPGGNEQYF	TGTGCCAGCAGTGAAGGCCCAGGGGGCAACGAGCAGTACTTC
.	TRBV11-3	TRBD2	TRBJ2-7	CASSLASSGEHPYEQYF	TGTGCCAGCAGCTTAGCCTCCAGCGGGGAACACCCCTACGAGCAGTACTTC
.	TRBV18	TRBD1	TRBJ2-7	CASSPLRDRTYEQYF	TGTGCCAGCTCACCGCTCCGGGACAGGACCTACGAGCAGTACTTC
.	TRBV7-3	.	TRBJ1-2	CASSLGPLEANYGYTF	TGTGCCAGCAGCTTAGGGCCGTTAGAAGCTAACTATGGCTACACCTTC
.	TRBV9	TRBD1	TRBJ2-7	CASSGGGQGTYEQYF	TGTGCCAGCAGCGGGGGGGGACAGGGGACCTACGAGCAGTACTTC
.	TRBV6-5	.	TRBJ2-7	CASRSGSYEQYF	TGTGCCAGCAGATCCGGCTCCTACGAGCAGTACTTC